Given below is one TCR beta chain in context. Its target is not known. Germline lookup yields CDR1 SEHNR and CDR2 FQNEAQ (reference sequence). The V and J ends lost 5 bases and 8 bases, in that order; junction bases with no gene match: 2. The CDR3 totals 11 residues. TCRB transcripts that were expressed got sequenced, as all of the isolated RNA had been reverse transcribed. For naive, central memory and regulatory T cell samples, reads averaged around 3.8 million. Here immunoSEQ multiplex PCR was the method, and the copy in TCRdb shows in-frame clones only, minus some. The data show 300,000 to 350,000 clones, approximately 13% seen once. The sample is drawn from a study of beta chain features in type 1 diabetes. Study-level information: Across the samples, more than 85 million sorted cells were examined in total. Study-level results: Researchers cautioned that cDNA sequencing could over-represent cells with high TCR expression. For TCRB rearrangement, an influence of HLA type remained unresolved here. Type 1 diabetes patients showed a moderate but significant shortening of TCRB CDR3s in all four CD4+ subsets.

The clonotype comes from a woman in her late teens or twenties with type 1 diabetes. The sample consisted of naive CD4+ T cells from blood. The V and J genes are TRBV7-9 and TRBJ1-1; 7 nucleotides align to TRBD1. CDR3: CASSTQGEAFF. Here the CDR3 DNA reads TGTGCCAGCAGCACACAGGGGGAAGCTTTCTTT.